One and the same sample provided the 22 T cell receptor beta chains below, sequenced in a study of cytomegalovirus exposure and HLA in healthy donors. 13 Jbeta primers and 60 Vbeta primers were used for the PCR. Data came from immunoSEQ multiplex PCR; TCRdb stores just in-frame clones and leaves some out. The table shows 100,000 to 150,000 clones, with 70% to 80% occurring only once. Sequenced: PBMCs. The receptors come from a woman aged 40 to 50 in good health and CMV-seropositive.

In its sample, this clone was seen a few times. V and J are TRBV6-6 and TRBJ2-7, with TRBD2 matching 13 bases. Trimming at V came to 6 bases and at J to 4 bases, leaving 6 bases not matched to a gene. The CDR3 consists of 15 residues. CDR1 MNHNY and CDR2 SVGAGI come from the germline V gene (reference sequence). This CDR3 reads CASSYGTSGEYEQYF. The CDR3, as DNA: TGTGCCAGCAGCTACGGGACTAGCGGGGAGTACGAGCAGTACTTC.

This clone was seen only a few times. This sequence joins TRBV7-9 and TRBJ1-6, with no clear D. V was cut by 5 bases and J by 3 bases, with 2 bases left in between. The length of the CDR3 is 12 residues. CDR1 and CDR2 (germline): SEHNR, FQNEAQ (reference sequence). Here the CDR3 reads CASSLYNSPLHF. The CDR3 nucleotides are TGTGCCAGCAGCCTCTATAATTCACCCCTCCACTTT.

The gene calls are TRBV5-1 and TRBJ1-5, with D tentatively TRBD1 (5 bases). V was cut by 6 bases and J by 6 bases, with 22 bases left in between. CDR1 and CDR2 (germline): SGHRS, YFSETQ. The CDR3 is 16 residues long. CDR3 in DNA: TGCGCCAGCACCCCCGCCGGTAGGGGAGGCGGTCAGCCCCAGCATTTT. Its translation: CASTPAGRGGGQPQHF.

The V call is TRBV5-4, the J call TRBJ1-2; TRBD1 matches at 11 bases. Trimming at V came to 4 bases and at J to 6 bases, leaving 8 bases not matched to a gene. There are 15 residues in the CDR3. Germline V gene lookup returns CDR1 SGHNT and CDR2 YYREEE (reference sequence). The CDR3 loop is CASSRGDRGYNGYTF. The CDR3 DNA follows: TGTGCCAGCAGCCGGGGGGACAGGGGGTATAATGGCTACACCTTC.

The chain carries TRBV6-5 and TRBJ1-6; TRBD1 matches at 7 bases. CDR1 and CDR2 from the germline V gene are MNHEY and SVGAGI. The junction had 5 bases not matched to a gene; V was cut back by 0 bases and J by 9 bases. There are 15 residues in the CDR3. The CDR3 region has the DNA TGTGCCAGCAGTTACTCAGGGGGCCGACTTTCACCCCTCCACTTT. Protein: CASSYSGGRLSPLHF.

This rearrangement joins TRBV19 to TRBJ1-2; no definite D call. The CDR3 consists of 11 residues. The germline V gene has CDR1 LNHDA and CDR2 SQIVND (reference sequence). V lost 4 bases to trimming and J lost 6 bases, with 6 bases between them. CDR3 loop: CASSKPNGYTF. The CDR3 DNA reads TGTGCCAGTAGTAAGCCAAATGGCTACACCTTC.

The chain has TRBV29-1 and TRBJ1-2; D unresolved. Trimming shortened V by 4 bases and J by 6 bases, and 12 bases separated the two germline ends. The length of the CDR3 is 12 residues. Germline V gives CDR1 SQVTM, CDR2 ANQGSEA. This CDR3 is CSVAGKGDGYTF. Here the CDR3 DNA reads TGCAGCGTTGCCGGTAAAGGAGATGGCTACACCTTC.

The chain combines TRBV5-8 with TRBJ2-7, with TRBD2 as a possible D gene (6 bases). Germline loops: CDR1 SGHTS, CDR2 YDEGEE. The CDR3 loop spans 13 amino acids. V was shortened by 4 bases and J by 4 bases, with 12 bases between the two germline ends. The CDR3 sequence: CASSGVGRYEQYF. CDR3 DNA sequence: TGTGCCAGCAGCGGGGTAGGGAGGTACGAGCAGTACTTC. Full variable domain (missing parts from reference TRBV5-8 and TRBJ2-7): EAGVTQSPTHLIKTRGQQATLRCSPISGHTSVYWYQQALGLGLQFLLWYDEGEERNRGNFPPRFSGRQFPNYSSELNVNALELEDSALYLCASSGVGRYEQYFGPGTRLTVT.

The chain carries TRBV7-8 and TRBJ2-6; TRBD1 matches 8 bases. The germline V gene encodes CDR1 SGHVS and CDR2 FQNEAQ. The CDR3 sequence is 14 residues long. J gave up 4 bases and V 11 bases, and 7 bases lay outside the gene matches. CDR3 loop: CAYDRGTGANVLTF. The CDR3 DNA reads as TGTGCCTACGACAGGGGTACCGGGGCCAACGTCCTGACTTTC.

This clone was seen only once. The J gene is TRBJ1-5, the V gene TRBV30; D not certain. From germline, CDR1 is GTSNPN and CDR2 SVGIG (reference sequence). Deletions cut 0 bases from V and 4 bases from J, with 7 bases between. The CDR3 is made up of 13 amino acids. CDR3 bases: TGTGCCTGGAGTGTACGAGGGAATCAGCCCCAGCATTTT. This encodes CAWSVRGNQPQHF. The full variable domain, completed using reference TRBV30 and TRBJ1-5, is SQTIHQWPATLVQPVGSPLSLECTVEGTSNPNLYWYRQAAGRGLQLLFYSVGIGQISSEVPQNLSASRPQDRQFILSSKKLLLSDSGFYLCAWSVRGNQPQHFGDGTRLSIL.

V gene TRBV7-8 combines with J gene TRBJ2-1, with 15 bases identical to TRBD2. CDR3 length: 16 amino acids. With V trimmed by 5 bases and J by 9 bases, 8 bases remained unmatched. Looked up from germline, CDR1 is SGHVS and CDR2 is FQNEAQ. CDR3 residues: CASSPWTSGGATEQFF. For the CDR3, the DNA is TGTGCCAGCAGCCCCTGGACTAGCGGGGGGGCCACTGAGCAGTTCTTC.

CDR3 sequence reads: CASSRGGASSDTQYF. CDR3 bases: TGCGCCAGCAGCCGGGGTGGTGCTTCCTCGGATACGCAGTATTTT. The chain combines TRBV5-1 with TRBJ2-3, with D tentatively TRBD2 (5 bases). Germline V CDR1 and CDR2: SGHRS, YFSETQ. Deletions cut 4 bases from V and 6 bases from J, with 18 bases between. CDR3 length equals 15 residues.

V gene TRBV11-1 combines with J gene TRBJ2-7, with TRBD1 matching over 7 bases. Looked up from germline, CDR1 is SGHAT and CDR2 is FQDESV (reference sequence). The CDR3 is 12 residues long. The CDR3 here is CASEGDSYEQYF. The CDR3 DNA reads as TGTGCTAGCGAGGGGGACAGCTACGAGCAGTACTTC. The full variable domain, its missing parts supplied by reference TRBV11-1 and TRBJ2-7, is EAEVAQSPRYKITEKSQAVAFWCDPISGHATLYWYRQILGQGPELLVQFQDESVVDDSQLPKDRFSAERLKGVDSTLKIQPAELGDSAMYLCASEGDSYEQYFGPGTRLTVT.

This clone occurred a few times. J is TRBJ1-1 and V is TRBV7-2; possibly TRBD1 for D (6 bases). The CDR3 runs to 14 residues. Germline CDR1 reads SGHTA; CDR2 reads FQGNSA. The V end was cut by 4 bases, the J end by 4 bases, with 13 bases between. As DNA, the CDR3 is TGTGCCAGCAGCTCGCTACAGGGATCCACTGAAGCTTTCTTT. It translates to CASSSLQGSTEAFF. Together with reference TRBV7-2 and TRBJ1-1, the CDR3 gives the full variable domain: GAGVSQSPSNKVTEKGKDVELRCDPISGHTALYWYRQSLGQGLEFLIYFQGNSAPDKSGLPSDRFSAERTGGSVSTLTIQRTQQEDSAVYLCASSSLQGSTEAFFGQGTRLTVV.

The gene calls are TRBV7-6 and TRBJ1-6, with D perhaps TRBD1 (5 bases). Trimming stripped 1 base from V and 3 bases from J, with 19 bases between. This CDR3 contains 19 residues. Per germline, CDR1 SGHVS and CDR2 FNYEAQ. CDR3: CASSLEGWSGGGYNSPLHF. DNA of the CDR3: TGTGCCAGCAGCTTAGAAGGGTGGTCGGGCGGGGGCTATAATTCACCCCTCCACTTT.

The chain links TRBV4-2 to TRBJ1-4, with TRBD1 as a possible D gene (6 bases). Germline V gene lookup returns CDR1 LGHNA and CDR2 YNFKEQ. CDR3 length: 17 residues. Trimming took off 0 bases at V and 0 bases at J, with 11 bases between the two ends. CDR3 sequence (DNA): TGTGCCAGCAGCCAAGATACAGGGCTAGCAACTAATGAAAAACTGTTTTTT. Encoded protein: CASSQDTGLATNEKLFF.

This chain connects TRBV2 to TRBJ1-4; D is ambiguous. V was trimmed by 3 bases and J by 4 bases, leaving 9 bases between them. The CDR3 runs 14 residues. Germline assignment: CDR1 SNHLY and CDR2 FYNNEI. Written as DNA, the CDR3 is TGTGCCAGCAGTGACGGGCGGGTTAATGAAAAACTGTTTTTT. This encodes CASSDGRVNEKLFF.

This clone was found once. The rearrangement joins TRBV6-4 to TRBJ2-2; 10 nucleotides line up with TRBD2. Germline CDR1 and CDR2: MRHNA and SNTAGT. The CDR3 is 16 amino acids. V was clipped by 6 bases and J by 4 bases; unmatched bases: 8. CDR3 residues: CASRKYSGGSTGELFF. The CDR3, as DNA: TGTGCCAGCAGGAAATATAGCGGGGGGAGCACCGGGGAGCTGTTTTTT.

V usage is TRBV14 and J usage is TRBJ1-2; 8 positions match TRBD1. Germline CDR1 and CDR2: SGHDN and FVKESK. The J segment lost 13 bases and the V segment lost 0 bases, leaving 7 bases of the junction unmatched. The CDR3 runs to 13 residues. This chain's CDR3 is CASSQDDRTGTTF. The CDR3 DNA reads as TGTGCCAGCAGCCAAGATGATAGGACAGGGACCACCTTC.

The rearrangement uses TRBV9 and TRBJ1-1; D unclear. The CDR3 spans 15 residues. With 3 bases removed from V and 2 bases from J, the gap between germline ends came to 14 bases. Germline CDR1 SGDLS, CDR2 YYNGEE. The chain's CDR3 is CASSALTLGNTEAFF. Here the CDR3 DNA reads TGTGCCAGCAGCGCCCTGACTCTTGGTAACACTGAAGCTTTCTTT.

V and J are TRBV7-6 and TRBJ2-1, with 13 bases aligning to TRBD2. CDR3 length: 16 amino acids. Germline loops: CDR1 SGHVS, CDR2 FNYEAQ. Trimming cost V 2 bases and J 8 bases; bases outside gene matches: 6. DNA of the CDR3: TGTGCCAGCAGCTTAAGACTAGCGGGGGGAAGTGATGAGCAGTTCTTC. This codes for CASSLRLAGGSDEQFF. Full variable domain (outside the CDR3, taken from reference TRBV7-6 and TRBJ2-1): GAGVSQSPRYKVTKRGQDVALRCDPISGHVSLYWYRQALGQGPEFLTYFNYEAQQDKSGLPNDRFSAERPEGSISTLTIQRTEQRDSAMYRCASSLRLAGGSDEQFFGPGTRLTVL.

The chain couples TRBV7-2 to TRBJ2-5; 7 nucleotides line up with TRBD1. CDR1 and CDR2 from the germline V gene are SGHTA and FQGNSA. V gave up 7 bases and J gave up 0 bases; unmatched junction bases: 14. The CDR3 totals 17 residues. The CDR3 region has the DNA TGTGCCAGCAAGGGTCGGGACAGTTGGGAGTACCAAGAGACCCAGTACTTC. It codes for CASKGRDSWEYQETQYF.